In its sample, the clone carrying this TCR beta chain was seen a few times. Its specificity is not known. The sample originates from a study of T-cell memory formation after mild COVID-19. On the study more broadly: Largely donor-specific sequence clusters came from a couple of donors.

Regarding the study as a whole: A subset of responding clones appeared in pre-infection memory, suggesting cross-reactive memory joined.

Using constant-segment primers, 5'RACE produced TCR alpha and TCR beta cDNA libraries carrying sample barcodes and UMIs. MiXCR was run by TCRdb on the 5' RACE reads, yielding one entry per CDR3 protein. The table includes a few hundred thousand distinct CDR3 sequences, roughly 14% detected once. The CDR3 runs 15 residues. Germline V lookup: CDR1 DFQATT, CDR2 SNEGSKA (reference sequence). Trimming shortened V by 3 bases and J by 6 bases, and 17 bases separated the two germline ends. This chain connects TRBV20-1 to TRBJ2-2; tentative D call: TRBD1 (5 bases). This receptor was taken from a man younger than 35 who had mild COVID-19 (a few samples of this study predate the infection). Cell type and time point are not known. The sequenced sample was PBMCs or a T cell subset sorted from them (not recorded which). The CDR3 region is CSASPPWQGPGELFF. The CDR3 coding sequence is TGCAGTGCTAGCCCCCCGTGGCAGGGTCCCGGGGAGCTGTTTTTT.